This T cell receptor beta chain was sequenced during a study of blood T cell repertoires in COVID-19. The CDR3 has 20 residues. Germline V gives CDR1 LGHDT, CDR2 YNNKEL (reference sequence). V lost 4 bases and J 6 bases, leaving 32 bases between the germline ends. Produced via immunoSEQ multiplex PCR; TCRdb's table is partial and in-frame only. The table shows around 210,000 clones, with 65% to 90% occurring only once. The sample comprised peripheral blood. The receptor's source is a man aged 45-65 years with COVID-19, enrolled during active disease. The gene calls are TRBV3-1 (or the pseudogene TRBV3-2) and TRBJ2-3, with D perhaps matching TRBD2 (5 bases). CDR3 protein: CASSRFPSSGNKMPGDTQYF. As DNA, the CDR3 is TGTGCCAGCAGCCGATTCCCCTCCTCCGGGAACAAAATGCCGGGGGATACGCAGTATTTT.